This T cell receptor (beta chain) originates from a study of T cells in Graves' hyperthyroidism and ophthalmopathy. RNA transcripts yielded amplified TCR beta CDR3 regions. The HTBI primer set served for first-round RT-PCR of the TCR CDR3. TCRdb recomputed calls from the multiplex PCR reads with MiXCR, one row per CDR3 protein. Seen here are about 530,000 distinct CDR3 sequences, roughly a sixth observed once, and the top ten hold 15% to 20%. Subjects with ophthalmopathy showed a Clinical Activity Score no lower than 3, a NOSPECS grade no lower than 4, and a duration shorter than 3 months. The germline CDR1 and CDR2 sequences are MNHEY and SVGAGI. CDR3 length equals 15 residues. With 0 bases removed from V and 2 bases from J, the gap between germline ends came to 11 bases.

J is TRBJ2-7 and V is TRBV6-5; the D is unclear. Source material: blood. This clonotype was sampled from a woman aged 18-29 years with Graves' ophthalmopathy. The CDR3 bases are TGTGCCAGCAGTTACTCGAGGCCTCTTGCCTACGAGCAGTACTTC. The encoded protein is CASSYSRPLAYEQYF.